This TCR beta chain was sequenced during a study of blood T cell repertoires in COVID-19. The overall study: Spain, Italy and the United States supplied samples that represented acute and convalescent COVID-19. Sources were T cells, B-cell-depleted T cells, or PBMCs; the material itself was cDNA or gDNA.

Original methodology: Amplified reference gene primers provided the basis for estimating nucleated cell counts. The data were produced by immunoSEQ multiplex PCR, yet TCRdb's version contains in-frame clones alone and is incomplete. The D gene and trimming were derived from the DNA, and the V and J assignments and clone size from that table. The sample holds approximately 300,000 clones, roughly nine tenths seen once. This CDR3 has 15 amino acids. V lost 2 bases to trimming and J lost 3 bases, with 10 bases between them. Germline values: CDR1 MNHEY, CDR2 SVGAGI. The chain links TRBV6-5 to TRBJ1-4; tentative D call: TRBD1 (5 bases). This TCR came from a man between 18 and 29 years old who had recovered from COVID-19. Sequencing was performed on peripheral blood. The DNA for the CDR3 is TGTGCCAGCAGTTACGCGGGACCGCCTAATGAAAAACTGTTTTTT. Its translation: CASSYAGPPNEKLFF.